This TCR beta chain was captured in a study of T-cell memory formation after mild COVID-19. Points from the study as a whole: Among CD4+ contracting clones, most were CM and EM, and CD8+ ones EMRA.

For this clonotype: The antigen is not known.

From 5'RACE with constant-segment primers came TCR alpha and TCR beta cDNA libraries that carried sample barcodes and UMIs. MiXCR, applied by TCRdb to the 5' RACE reads, yields one record per CDR3 protein. The profile shows around 340,000 distinct CDR3 sequences, 10% to 15% of them singletons. V gave up 6 bases and J gave up 4 bases; unmatched junction bases: 9. The CDR3 extends over 15 amino acids. Germline V gives CDR1 MDHEN, CDR2 SYDVKM. The sample was PBMCs or a T cell subset sorted from them (not recorded which). The chain combines TRBV28 with TRBJ2-7; TRBD1 matches 10 bases. The sequence derives from a man younger than 35 who had mild COVID-19 (a few samples of this study predate the infection). Cell type and time point are not known. The CDR3 loop reads CASRDSTGGLYEQYV. DNA for the CDR3: TGTGCCAGCAGGGACTCGACAGGGGGCTTATACGAGCAGTACGTC.